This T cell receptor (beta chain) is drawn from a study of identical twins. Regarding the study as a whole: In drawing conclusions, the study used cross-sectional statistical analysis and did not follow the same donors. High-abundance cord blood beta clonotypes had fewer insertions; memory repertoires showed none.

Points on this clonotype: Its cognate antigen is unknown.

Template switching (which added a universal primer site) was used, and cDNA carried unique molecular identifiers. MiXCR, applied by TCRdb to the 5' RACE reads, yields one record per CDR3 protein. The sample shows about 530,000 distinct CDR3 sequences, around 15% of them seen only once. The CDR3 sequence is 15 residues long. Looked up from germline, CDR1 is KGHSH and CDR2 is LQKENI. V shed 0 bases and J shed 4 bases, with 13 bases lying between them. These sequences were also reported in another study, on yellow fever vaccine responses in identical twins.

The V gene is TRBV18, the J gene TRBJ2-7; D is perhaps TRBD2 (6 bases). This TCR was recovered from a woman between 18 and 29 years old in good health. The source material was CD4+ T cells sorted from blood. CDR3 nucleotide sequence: TGTGCCAGCTCACCACCGACGGGAGTGGGGTACGAGCAGTACTTC. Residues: CASSPPTGVGYEQYF. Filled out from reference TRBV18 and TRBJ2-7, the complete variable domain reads NAGVMQNPRHLVRRRGQEARLRCSPMKGHSHVYWYRQLPEEGLKFMVYLQKENIIDESGMPKERFSAEFPKEGPSILRIQQVVRGDSAAYFCASSPPTGVGYEQYFGPGTRLTVT.